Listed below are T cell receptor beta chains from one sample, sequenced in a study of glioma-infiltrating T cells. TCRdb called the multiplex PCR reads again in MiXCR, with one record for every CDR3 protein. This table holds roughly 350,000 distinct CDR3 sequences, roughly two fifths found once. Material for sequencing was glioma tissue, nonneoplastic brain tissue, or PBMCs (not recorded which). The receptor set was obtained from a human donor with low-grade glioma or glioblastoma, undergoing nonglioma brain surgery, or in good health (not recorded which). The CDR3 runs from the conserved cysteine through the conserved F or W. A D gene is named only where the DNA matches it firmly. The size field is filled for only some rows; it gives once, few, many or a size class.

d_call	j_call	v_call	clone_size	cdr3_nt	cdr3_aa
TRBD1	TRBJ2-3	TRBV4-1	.	TGCGCCAGCAGCCCCCGGACAGGGAGTAGCCTCACAGATACGCAGTATTTT	CASSPRTGSSLTDTQYF
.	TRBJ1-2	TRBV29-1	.	TGCAGCGTTGTCACGGGGGCCGTTTATGGCTACACCTTC	CSVVTGAVYGYTF
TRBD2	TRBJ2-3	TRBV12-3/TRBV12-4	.	TGTGCCAGCAGCTCTAGCGGGAGTAGAAATACGCAGTATTTT	CASSSSGSRNTQYF
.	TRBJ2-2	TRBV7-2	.	TGTGCCAGCAGCTCAGGACGGGTCGGGGAGCTGTTTTTT	CASSSGRVGELFF
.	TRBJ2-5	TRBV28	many	TGTGTGTCGAAGTCTCAAGAGACCCAGTACTTC	CVSKSQETQYF
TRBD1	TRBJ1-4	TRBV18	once	TGTGCCAGCTCAAATAACGGACAGGGGGCAGCTAATGAAAAACTGTTTTTT	CASSNNGQGAANEKLFF
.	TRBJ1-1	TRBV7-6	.	TGTGCCAGCAGCTCCCGGGACACTGGGAACACTGAAGCTTTCTTT	CASSSRDTGNTEAFF
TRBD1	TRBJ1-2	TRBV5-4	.	TGTGCCAGCAGCTTACAGGGGCCCGCCCCTGGCTACACCTTC	CASSLQGPAPGYTF
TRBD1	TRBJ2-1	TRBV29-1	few	TGCAGCGTTGAGTTGGGACAGTCCGATGAGCAGTTCTTC	CSVELGQSDEQFF
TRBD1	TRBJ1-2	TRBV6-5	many	TGTGCCAGCAGTTACTCGATGGGACAGTATGGCTACACCTTC	CASSYSMGQYGYTF
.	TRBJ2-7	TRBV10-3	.	TGTGCCATCAGCCCCCCCGGGGACAACTCCTACGAGCAGTACTTC	CAISPPGDNSYEQYF
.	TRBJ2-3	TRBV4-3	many	TGCGCCAGCAGTCCTCTTTTGGCTGATACGCAGTATTTT	CASSPLLADTQYF
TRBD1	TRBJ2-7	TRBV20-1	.	TGCAGTGTCCCGGGACAGCACTACGAGCAGTACTTC	CSVPGQHYEQYF
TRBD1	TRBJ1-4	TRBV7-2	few	TGTGCCAGCAGCTTGCAGGGGGATAATGAAAAACTGTTTTTT	CASSLQGDNEKLFF
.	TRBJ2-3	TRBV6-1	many	TGTGCCAGCAGTATGGGGTACAGCACAGATACGCAGTATTTT	CASSMGYSTDTQYF
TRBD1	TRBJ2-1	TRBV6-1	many	TGTGCCAGCAGTTGGGACAGGTACAATGAGCAGTTCTTC	CASSWDRYNEQFF
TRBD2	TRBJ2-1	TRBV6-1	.	TGTGCCAGCAGTGGGACTAGCGGGGACTCCTACAATGAGCAGTTCTTC	CASSGTSGDSYNEQFF
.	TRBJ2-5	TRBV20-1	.	TGCAGCGCTCCCCCCCCGGGATACCAGGAGACCCAGTACTTC	CSAPPPGYQETQYF